This record concerns one T cell receptor beta chain sequence. This clonotype came up many times. Its target antigen remains unknown. It has no much larger one-base neighbor in the sample; base qualities were not kept. The record originates from a study of Graves' ophthalmopathy and Graves' hyperthyroidism (dated by TCRdb to 2016 to 2019). A note on the overall study: Peripheral blood samples were taken at the time of initial diagnosis, before any treatment was given. In 6 or 7 hyperthyroidism patients, T-cell repertoires of thyroid tissue and blood were compared. Once sampling was done, hyperthyroidism patients were given methimazole at a starting dose of 30 mg daily, while ophthalmopathy patients were given high-dose intravenous methylprednisolone. An independent validation cohort comprised around 20 hyperthyroidism patients and some 16 patients who later progressed from hyperthyroidism to ophthalmopathy. In total, approximately 130 blood samples were TCR-sequenced: 43 ophthalmopathy, 75 hyperthyroidism and 17 hyperthyroidism-to-ophthalmopathy patients. To tell Graves' ophthalmopathy apart from Graves' hyperthyroidism, and to predict which patients would progress to ophthalmopathy, the study relied on TCR beta repertoire signatures. A discovery set of 90 to 100 patients (43 ophthalmopathy, about 59 stable hyperthyroidism) was enrolled to explore V-J signatures distinguishing ophthalmopathy from hyperthyroidism. For training and testing, the 110 or so patients in the discovery cohort were randomly divided in a 7:3 ratio. What the work shows at the level of the full study, not this receptor alone: Most of the expanded thyroid clonotypes with a frequency above 0.001 were also detected in blood, and it was suggested that the thyroid immune response may be reflected by blood repertoires. In validation, the model predicted ophthalmopathy progression with more than 70% sensitivity and roughly 72% specificity; roughly 12 predicted patients were CT-confirmed with GO in a median of approximately 6.5 months. In cross-validation, the 13-signature model distinguished ophthalmopathy from stable hyperthyroidism with nearly 90% sensitivity and almost 83% specificity, and in the test set the corresponding values were roughly 80% and 75%. No statistical method was used to set the sample size in advance, and the investigators knew which group each participant was assigned to.

The ophthalmopathy patients had moderately to severely active disease, with a Clinical Activity Score of 3 or higher, a NOSPECS grade of 4 or higher, and a disease duration of less than 3 months. Patients with other autoimmune diseases, uncontrolled infections, pregnancy or lactation were excluded from the study. Diagnosis relied on clinical symptoms, serum thyroxine, TRAb, thyroid ultrasound and orbital computed tomography. Using Ficoll-Paque density gradient centrifugation, PBMCs were isolated from 10 ml of fresh peripheral blood. Trizol reagent was used to extract the total RNA, and its quality was then checked on an Agilent 2100 Bioanalyzer. Here V drops 6 bases and J drops 4 bases, and the junction holds 10 bases not matched to any gene. The germline V gene yields SQVTM for CDR1 and ANQGSEA for CDR2. From the cysteine up to the phenylalanine, the CDR3 has a length of 15 residues. Only the CDR3 DNA stays, 45 bases, in frame from base 1.

TCR beta CDR3 regions were amplified from RNA transcripts for repertoire sequencing. The first round of RT-PCR was done with HTBI primers and the Qiagen OneStep RT-PCR kit, and was followed by a second round of multiplex PCR, then size selection and purification. The libraries underwent paired-end sequencing with 100 bp reads on an Illumina HiSeq2000. The paper's data handling went like this. Reads were processed with SOAPnuke, discarding reads with adapters, uncalled bases, mean Phred below 15, or no exact constant-primer or identifier match. COPE v1.2.5 was used to merge high-quality paired reads. Each unique nucleotide sequence was defined as a clonotype, and clonotypes were aligned to IMGT TRB V, D and J references with MiTCR v1.1. Analysis was restricted to V-J combinations with a frequency above 0.0001, which covered 98% to 99.2% of repertoires. A TCR clonal expansion and chaos score per V-J combination was defined as the ratio of F50 clonal expansion to chaos observed in the TCRdist matrix. Features were reduced by Welch's t-statistics and random forest to more than 10 V-J combinations, which fed a naive Bayes classifier. The similarity between thyroid and blood repertoires was quantified using the Morisita-Horn index. TCRdb reprocessed the public reads (quality trimming at Q25 with fastp, clone calling with MiXCR) and kept in-frame beta chains. Under each unique CDR3 protein, matching rows form one entry showing the most common genes and DNA. The V and J calls and clone size come from TCRdb's table, not from the authors' own analysis. For this sample there are 350,000 to 400,000 distinct CDR3 sequences; 15% to 20% appear just once. Clones ranked in the top ten supply 1.5% to 2% of the sample.

Sequencing was done on a sample of peripheral blood. The rearranged segments are TRBV29-1 and TRBJ2-7; 12 nucleotides in the junction match TRBD2. The origin of this receptor is a woman in her late teens or twenties with Graves' ophthalmopathy. Donor details come from another sample of the same person, matched by shared clones. The sequence in DNA is TGCAGCGTCTTACTTGGACTAGCGGGACCTTACGAGCAGTACTTC. This sequence encodes CSVLLGLAGPYEQYF.